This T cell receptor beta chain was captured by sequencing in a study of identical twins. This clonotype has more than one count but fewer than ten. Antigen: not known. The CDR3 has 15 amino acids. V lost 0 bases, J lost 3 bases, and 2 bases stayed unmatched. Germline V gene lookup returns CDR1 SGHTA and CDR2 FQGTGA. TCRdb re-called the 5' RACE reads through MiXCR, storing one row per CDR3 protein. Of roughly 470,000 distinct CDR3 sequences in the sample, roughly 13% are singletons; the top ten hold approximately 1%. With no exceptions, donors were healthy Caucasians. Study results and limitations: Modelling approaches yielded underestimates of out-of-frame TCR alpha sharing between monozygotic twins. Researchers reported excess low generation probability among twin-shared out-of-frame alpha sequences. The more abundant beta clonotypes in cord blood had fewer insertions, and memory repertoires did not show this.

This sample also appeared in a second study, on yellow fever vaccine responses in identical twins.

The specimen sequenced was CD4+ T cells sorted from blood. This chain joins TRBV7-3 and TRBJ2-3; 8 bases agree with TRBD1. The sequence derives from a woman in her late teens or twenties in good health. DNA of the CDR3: TGTGCCAGCAGCTTAACTACAGGGGGGACAGATACGCAGTATTTT. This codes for CASSLTTGGTDTQYF. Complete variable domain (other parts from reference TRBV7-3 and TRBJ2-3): GAGVSQTPSNKVTEKGKYVELRCDPISGHTALYWYRQSLGQGPEFLIYFQGTGAADDSGLPNDRFFAVRPEGSVSTLKIQRTERGDSAVYLCASSLTTGGTDTQYFGPGTRLTVL.